This TCR beta chain came from a study of T cell responses to AZD1222 COVID-19 vaccine. V shed 2 bases and J shed 1 base, with 6 bases lying between them. Germline CDR1 and CDR2: SGHRS and YFSETQ. The CDR3 totals 13 residues. Using immunoSEQ multiplex PCR, the repertoire was profiled, and TCRdb retains in-frame clones only, with some absent. The table shows around 150,000 clones, with less than 95% occurring only once. The starting material was peripheral blood, obtained on day 0 of AZD1222 vaccination. The sequence derives from an adult in good health. The J gene is TRBJ1-1, the V gene TRBV5-1; unclear D gene. DNA for the CDR3: TGCGCCAGCAGCTTCGGCCCGAACACTGAAGCTTTCTTT. It codes for CASSFGPNTEAFF. The full variable domain, its missing parts supplied by reference TRBV5-1 and TRBJ1-1, is KAGVTQTPRYLIKTRGQQVTLSCSPISGHRSVSWYQQTPGQGLQFLFEYFSETQRNKGNFPGRFSGRQFSNSRSEMNVSTLELGDSALYLCASSFGPNTEAFFGQGTRLTVV.